This TCR beta chain was captured in a study of beta chain features in type 1 diabetes. Study-level findings and limits: Comparison showed that naive, central memory and Treg TCRB repertoires appeared more similar among patients than among healthy donors.

This clone has more than one count but fewer than ten. The antigen is not known. Reverse transcribing all isolated RNA meant expressed TCRB transcripts were sequenced. This table comes from immunoSEQ multiplex PCR, and its TCRdb copy is limited to in-frame clones, with some not included. The profile covers hundreds of thousands of clones, with 15% to 19% appearing a single time and about 0.087% taken by the ten largest. Trimming at V came to 0 bases and at J to 4 bases, leaving 4 bases not matched to a gene. The CDR3 loop spans 17 amino acids. Germline V gene data show CDR1 as SGHTA and CDR2 as FQGTGA. Sampling consisted of one heparinised blood draw per donor, averaging about 116 mL.

The sample taken for sequencing was naive CD4+ T cells from blood. The V call is TRBV7-3, the J call TRBJ2-6; TRBD1 agrees at 9 bases. The TCR sequence derives from a man aged 18 to 30 in good health. The CDR3 loop is CASSLTTGGLGANVLTF. CDR3 nucleotide sequence: TGTGCCAGCAGCTTAACCACAGGGGGCCTCGGGGCCAACGTCCTGACTTTC.